What follows describes a single TCR beta chain. Its antigen target is currently unknown. The sample holds no much larger clone one base away, and base qualities are not on file. For sequencing, an Illumina HiSeq 1500 was employed. In TCRdb, the public reads were trimmed at Q25 with fastp and aligned with MiXCR, with productive beta chains retained. Here each entry gathers all rows of one CDR3 protein and keeps the most common genes and DNA. Here the sample has 640,000 or so distinct CDR3 sequences; roughly 33% occur a single time. The ten largest clones capture 15% to 20% of the sample. This sample stems from a study of T cell repertoires in cytomegalovirus infection (dated 2019 in TCRdb). About the investigation overall: The peptide stimulations were aimed at well-studied HLA-B-restricted epitopes as well as recently identified HLA-C-restricted CMV epitopes, whose presentation resists viral immunomodulation. Donor HLA type was relevant to the analysis, as public TCR beta signatures indicated carriage of CMV infection together with the matching HLA type.

Study-wide conclusions, independent of this receptor: The ex vivo response was dominated by HLA-C-restricted CMV-specific TCR beta clonotypes, which also provided the single most frequent clonotype in two of eight donors. Carriers of CMV infection plus the relevant HLA type were discriminated by the cumulative frequency of public TCR beta family members in the study cohort and in an independent 352-donor cohort.

Reading the label with the study, this specimen's treatment or condition is: in vitro stimulation with specific CMV peptide epitopes to enrich CMV-specific T cells. Here V drops 3 bases and J drops 5 bases, and the junction holds 6 bases not matched to any gene. From its cysteine to its phenylalanine, the CDR3 spans 15 amino acids. Just the 45-base CDR3 DNA is kept, in frame starting at base 1. CDR1 SGHTA and CDR2 FQGNSA are derived from the germline V gene. The rearranged segments are TRBV7-2 and TRBJ2-3, with 9 central nucleotides matching TRBD1. This material consisted of cultured PBMCs, taken from culture after CMV antigen stimulation. This sequence was found in a human donor in good health (CMV status not recorded). Some clones in this sample may be carry-over from other donors' samples. The bases read TGTGCCAGCAGCTTTGGACAGGGGACCCGAGATACGCAGTATTTT. Its product reads: CASSFGQGTRDTQYF.